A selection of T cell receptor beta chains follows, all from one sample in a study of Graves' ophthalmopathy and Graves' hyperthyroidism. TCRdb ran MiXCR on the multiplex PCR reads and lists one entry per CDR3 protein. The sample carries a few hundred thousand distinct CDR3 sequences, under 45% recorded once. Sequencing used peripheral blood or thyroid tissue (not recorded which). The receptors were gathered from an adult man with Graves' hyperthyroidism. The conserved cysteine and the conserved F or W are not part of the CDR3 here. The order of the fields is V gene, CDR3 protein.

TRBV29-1	SLEGLDLDEQY
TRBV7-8	ASSPQGRVTQY
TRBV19	ASSLIAGQQPQH
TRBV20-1	SAERTEAF
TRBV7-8	ASSPHRDRGGGYT
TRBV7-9	ASSQVGQGRYEQY
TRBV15	ATSRVRADTGELF
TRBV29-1	SVRRGHTEAF
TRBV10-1	ASSDTSTDTQY
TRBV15	ATSEDRTYEQY
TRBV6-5	ASSTGQSVRGQY
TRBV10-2	ASNGPNTEAF
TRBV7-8	ASSLGPTNEKLF
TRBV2	ASIDMSGGTDTQY
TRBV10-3	AISDLGERGTYEQY
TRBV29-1	SVAGGVGQPQH
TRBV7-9	ASSLLSGDTQY
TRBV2	ASSLAVETQY
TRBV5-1	ASSLSAGSVRKLF
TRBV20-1	SASPGATYEQY
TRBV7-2	ASSLAGWDRKTQY